This T cell receptor (beta chain) was observed in a study of response to subunit inactivated influenza vaccine (dated by TCRdb to 2016 to 2019). Describing the broader study: Deep quantitative T cell receptor repertoire profiling was used in the study to track responses to a trivalent subunit inactivated influenza vaccine. Broader findings and caveats from the paper: The authors suggested that each seasonal influenza vaccination may recruit only a limited number of new T cells.

Comments on this clonotype: Its antigen target is currently unknown. Base qualities are not at hand, and no much larger clone is one base apart.

Via the germline V gene, CDR1 is SGHTA and CDR2 FQGNSA. From cysteine to phenylalanine, the CDR3 is 15 amino acids long. CDR3 DNA is the only sequence kept; it has 45 bases, read in frame from the first base. V and J are trimmed by 6 bases and 2 bases, and the gene matches miss 7 bases of the junction. The library was generated by RT-PCR. The instrument was an Illumina HiSeq 2500. TCRdb reanalyzed the raw reads on its own, using fastp at Q25 for trimming and MiXCR for clone calling, and kept in-frame beta chains. One record per CDR3 amino acid sequence lists the most common genes and DNA. This sample comprises about 540,000 distinct CDR3 sequences, approximately 20% of them detected only once. The ten most abundant clones make up approximately 3% of the sample. This same sample was also part of a study on T cells expressing NK-cell markers. The second investigation adds: TCR beta cDNA libraries were prepared using 5'RACE template switching, which introduced a universal primer site and unique molecular identifiers. In sorted CD3+CD56+NKG2C+, CD3+CD56+NKG2C- and CD3+CD56-NKG2C+ T-cell subsets from about 8 donors, TCR beta-chain repertoires were profiled. Among the eight sequenced donors, seven were HCMV-seropositive and one was HCMV-seronegative. To restrict sorting to alphabetaTCR-expressing T cells, an anti-gammadeltaTCR antibody was added in several experiments. In several donors, the dominant CD3+CD56+NKG2C+ clonotypes were found to rank among the top 10 CD8+ clonotypes and to make up 1.0-7.0% of CD8+ T cells. Those dominant clonotypes were again the most abundant among CD3+CD56-NKG2C+ cells in a handful of donors, at about 25-60.1%. Whether the expanded NKG2C-expressing T cell clones were specific for HCMV antigens remained unclear. The eight sequenced donors were randomly selected healthy volunteers, three men and five women. HCMV-specific IgG was detected in serum with a commercial ELISA kit to determine HCMV serostatus. Peripheral blood mononuclear cells were isolated from blood by Ficoll density gradient centrifugation. CD4+ and CD8+ T cells were isolated from PBMC by magnetic immunoseparation with Miltenyi isolation kits. Priming for cDNA synthesis came from the TCR beta constant segment, and two successive PCR amplification steps followed. The libraries were sequenced on Illumina HiSeq 2000/2500, MiSeq or NextSeq, producing 2 x 150 bp reads. MIGEC was used to demultiplex reads and group the reads by UMI, and MiTCR was used to assemble and quantify clonotypes. To remove erroneous sequences, TCR cDNA sequences were retained only when supported by two or more reads. The tcR package was used for downstream repertoire analysis, and clonotypes were matched between fractions using CDR3 nucleotide sequence together with V segment. VDJmatch was used to annotate antigen specificity against VDJdb, with one amino acid substitution allowed in CDR3.

The source is a man over 45 who received an inactivated influenza vaccine. Donor details come from another sample of the same person, matched by shared clones. Here the sequenced sample was CD4+ T cells sorted from PBMCs, taken 12 days after vaccination. The chain was built from TRBV7-2 and TRBJ2-3, and 8 bases in between align with TRBD1. The bases read TGTGCCAGCAGTAGACAGGGGTCCTTCACAGATACGCAGTATTTT. The translation is CASSRQGSFTDTQYF.